This T cell receptor beta chain was retrieved from a study of shared clonotypes between healthy human individuals. Study-level background: Plates per donor: three CD4 naive, three CD4 memory, two CD8 naive, one CD8 memory.

The CDR3 loop spans 15 amino acids. The V and J ends lost 0 bases and 3 bases respectively, with 11 bases between them. CDR1 is MNHNY and CDR2 is SVGAGI in the germline V gene (reference sequence). TCRdb's table, derived via immunoSEQ multiplex PCR, lists solely in-frame clones and lacks some. Altogether approximately 2.5 million clones are present, 80% to 95% being singletons, with the ten largest covering 0.35% to 0.45%. The V gene is TRBV6-6, the J gene TRBJ1-1; possibly TRBD1 for D (6 bases). Sequencing input: naive CD4+ T cells from PBMCs. Regarding subset: CD45RA+ positively selected. The clonotype originates from a man aged 18 to 29 in good health. Some clones in this sample may be carry-over from other donors' samples. The CDR3 sequence is CASSYSGGGYTEAFF. CDR3 in DNA: TGTGCCAGCAGTTACTCCGGCGGGGGCTACACTGAAGCTTTCTTT.